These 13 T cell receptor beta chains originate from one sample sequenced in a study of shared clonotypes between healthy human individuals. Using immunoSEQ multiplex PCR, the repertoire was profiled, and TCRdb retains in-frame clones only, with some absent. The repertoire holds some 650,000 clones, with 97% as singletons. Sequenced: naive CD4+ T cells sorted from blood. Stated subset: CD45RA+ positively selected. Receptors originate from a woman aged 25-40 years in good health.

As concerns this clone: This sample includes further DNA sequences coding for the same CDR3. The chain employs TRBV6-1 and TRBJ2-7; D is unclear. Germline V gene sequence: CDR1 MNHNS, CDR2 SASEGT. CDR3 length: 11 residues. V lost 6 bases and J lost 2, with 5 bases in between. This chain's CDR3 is CASSAAYEQYF. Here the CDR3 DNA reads TGTGCCAGCAGCGCAGCCTACGAGCAGTACTTC.

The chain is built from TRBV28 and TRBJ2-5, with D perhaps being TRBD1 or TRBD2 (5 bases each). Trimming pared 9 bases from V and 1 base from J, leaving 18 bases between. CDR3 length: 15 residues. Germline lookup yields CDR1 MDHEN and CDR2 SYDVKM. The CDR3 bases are TGTGCCAGTTCTCTCCCCCTTGGGGGCCAAGAGACCCAGTACTTC. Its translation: CASSLPLGGQETQYF.

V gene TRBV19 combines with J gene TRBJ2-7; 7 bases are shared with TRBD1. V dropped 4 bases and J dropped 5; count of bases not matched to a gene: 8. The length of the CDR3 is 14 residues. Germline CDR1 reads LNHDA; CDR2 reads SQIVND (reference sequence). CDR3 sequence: CASSSTGVRDEQYF. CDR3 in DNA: TGTGCCAGTAGTAGTACAGGGGTTCGCGACGAGCAGTACTTC.

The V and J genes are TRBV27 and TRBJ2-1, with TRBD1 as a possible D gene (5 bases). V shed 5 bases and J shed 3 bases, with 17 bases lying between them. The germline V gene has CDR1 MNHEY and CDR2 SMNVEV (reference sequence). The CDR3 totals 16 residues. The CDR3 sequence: CASSPTPPRVYNEQFF. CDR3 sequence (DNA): TGTGCCAGCAGTCCAACCCCCCCCAGGGTCTACAATGAGCAGTTCTTC.

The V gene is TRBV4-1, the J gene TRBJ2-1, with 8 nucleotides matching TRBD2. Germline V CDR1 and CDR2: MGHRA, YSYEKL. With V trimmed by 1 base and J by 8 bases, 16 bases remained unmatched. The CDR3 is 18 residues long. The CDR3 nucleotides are TGCGCCAGCAGCCAAGCTCACAAAACCGGGACTAGTTTTGATGAGCAGTTCTTC. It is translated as CASSQAHKTGTSFDEQFF.

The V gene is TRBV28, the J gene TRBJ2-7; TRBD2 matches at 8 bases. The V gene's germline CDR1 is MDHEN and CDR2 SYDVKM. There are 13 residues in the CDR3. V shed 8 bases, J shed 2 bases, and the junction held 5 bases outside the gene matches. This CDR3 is CASGMRGAYEQYF. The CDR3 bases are TGTGCCAGCGGTATGCGGGGGGCCTACGAGCAGTACTTC.

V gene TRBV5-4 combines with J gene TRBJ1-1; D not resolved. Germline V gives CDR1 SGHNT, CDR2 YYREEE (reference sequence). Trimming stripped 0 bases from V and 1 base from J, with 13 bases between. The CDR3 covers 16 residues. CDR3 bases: TGTGCCAGCAGCTTGGCCTCCGGGTTAGGGAACACTGAAGCTTTCTTT. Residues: CASSLASGLGNTEAFF. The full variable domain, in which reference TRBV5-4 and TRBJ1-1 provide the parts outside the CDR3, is ETGVTQSPTHLIKTRGQQVTLRCSSQSGHNTVSWYQQALGQGPQFIFQYYREEENGRGNFPPRFSGLQFPNYSSELNVNALELDDSALYLCASSLASGLGNTEAFFGQGTRLTVV.

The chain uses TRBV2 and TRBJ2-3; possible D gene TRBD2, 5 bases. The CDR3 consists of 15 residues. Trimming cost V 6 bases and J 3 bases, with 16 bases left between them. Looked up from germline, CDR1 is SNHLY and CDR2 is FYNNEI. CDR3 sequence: CASSLEVVGTDTQYF. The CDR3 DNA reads TGTGCCAGCAGCTTGGAGGTTGTCGGGACAGATACGCAGTATTTT.

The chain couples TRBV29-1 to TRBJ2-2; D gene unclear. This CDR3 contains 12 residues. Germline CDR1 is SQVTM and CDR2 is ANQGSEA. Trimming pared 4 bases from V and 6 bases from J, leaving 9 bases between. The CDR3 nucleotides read TGCAGCGTTGCGTCCGGGTCCGGGGAGCTGTTTTTT. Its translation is CSVASGSGELFF.

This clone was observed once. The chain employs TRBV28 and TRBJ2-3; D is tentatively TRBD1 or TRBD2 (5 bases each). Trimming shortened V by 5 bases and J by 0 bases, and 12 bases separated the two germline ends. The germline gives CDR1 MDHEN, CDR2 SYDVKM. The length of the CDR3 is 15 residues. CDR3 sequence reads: CASSPEGLSTDTQYF. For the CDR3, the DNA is TGTGCCAGCAGTCCCGAGGGGCTGAGCACAGATACGCAGTATTTT.

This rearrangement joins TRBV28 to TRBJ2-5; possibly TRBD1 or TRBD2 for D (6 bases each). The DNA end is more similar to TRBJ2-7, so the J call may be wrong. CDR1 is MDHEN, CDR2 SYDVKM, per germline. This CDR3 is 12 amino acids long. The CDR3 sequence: CATTGASYEQYF. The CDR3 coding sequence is TGTGCCACCACGGGGGCCTCCTACGAGCAGTACTTC.

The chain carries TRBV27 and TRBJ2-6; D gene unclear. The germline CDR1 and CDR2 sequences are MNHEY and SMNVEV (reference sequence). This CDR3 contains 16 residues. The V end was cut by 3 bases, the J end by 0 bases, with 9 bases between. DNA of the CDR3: TGTGCCAGCAGTTTCTCCCCCCCCTCTGGGGCCAACGTCCTGACTTTC. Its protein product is CASSFSPPSGANVLTF. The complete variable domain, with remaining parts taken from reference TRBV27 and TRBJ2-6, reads EAQVTQNPRYLITVTGKKLTVTCSQNMNHEYMSWYRQDPGLGLRQIYYSMNVEVTDKGDVPEGYKVSRKEKRNFPLILESPSPNQTSLYFCASSFSPPSGANVLTFGAGSRLTVL.

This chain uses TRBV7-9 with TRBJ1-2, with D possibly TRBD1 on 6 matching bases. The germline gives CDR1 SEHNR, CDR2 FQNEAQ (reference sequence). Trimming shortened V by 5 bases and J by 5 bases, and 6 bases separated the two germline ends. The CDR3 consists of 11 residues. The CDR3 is CASSGQYGYTF. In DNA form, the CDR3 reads TGTGCCAGCAGCGGACAGTATGGCTACACCTTC.